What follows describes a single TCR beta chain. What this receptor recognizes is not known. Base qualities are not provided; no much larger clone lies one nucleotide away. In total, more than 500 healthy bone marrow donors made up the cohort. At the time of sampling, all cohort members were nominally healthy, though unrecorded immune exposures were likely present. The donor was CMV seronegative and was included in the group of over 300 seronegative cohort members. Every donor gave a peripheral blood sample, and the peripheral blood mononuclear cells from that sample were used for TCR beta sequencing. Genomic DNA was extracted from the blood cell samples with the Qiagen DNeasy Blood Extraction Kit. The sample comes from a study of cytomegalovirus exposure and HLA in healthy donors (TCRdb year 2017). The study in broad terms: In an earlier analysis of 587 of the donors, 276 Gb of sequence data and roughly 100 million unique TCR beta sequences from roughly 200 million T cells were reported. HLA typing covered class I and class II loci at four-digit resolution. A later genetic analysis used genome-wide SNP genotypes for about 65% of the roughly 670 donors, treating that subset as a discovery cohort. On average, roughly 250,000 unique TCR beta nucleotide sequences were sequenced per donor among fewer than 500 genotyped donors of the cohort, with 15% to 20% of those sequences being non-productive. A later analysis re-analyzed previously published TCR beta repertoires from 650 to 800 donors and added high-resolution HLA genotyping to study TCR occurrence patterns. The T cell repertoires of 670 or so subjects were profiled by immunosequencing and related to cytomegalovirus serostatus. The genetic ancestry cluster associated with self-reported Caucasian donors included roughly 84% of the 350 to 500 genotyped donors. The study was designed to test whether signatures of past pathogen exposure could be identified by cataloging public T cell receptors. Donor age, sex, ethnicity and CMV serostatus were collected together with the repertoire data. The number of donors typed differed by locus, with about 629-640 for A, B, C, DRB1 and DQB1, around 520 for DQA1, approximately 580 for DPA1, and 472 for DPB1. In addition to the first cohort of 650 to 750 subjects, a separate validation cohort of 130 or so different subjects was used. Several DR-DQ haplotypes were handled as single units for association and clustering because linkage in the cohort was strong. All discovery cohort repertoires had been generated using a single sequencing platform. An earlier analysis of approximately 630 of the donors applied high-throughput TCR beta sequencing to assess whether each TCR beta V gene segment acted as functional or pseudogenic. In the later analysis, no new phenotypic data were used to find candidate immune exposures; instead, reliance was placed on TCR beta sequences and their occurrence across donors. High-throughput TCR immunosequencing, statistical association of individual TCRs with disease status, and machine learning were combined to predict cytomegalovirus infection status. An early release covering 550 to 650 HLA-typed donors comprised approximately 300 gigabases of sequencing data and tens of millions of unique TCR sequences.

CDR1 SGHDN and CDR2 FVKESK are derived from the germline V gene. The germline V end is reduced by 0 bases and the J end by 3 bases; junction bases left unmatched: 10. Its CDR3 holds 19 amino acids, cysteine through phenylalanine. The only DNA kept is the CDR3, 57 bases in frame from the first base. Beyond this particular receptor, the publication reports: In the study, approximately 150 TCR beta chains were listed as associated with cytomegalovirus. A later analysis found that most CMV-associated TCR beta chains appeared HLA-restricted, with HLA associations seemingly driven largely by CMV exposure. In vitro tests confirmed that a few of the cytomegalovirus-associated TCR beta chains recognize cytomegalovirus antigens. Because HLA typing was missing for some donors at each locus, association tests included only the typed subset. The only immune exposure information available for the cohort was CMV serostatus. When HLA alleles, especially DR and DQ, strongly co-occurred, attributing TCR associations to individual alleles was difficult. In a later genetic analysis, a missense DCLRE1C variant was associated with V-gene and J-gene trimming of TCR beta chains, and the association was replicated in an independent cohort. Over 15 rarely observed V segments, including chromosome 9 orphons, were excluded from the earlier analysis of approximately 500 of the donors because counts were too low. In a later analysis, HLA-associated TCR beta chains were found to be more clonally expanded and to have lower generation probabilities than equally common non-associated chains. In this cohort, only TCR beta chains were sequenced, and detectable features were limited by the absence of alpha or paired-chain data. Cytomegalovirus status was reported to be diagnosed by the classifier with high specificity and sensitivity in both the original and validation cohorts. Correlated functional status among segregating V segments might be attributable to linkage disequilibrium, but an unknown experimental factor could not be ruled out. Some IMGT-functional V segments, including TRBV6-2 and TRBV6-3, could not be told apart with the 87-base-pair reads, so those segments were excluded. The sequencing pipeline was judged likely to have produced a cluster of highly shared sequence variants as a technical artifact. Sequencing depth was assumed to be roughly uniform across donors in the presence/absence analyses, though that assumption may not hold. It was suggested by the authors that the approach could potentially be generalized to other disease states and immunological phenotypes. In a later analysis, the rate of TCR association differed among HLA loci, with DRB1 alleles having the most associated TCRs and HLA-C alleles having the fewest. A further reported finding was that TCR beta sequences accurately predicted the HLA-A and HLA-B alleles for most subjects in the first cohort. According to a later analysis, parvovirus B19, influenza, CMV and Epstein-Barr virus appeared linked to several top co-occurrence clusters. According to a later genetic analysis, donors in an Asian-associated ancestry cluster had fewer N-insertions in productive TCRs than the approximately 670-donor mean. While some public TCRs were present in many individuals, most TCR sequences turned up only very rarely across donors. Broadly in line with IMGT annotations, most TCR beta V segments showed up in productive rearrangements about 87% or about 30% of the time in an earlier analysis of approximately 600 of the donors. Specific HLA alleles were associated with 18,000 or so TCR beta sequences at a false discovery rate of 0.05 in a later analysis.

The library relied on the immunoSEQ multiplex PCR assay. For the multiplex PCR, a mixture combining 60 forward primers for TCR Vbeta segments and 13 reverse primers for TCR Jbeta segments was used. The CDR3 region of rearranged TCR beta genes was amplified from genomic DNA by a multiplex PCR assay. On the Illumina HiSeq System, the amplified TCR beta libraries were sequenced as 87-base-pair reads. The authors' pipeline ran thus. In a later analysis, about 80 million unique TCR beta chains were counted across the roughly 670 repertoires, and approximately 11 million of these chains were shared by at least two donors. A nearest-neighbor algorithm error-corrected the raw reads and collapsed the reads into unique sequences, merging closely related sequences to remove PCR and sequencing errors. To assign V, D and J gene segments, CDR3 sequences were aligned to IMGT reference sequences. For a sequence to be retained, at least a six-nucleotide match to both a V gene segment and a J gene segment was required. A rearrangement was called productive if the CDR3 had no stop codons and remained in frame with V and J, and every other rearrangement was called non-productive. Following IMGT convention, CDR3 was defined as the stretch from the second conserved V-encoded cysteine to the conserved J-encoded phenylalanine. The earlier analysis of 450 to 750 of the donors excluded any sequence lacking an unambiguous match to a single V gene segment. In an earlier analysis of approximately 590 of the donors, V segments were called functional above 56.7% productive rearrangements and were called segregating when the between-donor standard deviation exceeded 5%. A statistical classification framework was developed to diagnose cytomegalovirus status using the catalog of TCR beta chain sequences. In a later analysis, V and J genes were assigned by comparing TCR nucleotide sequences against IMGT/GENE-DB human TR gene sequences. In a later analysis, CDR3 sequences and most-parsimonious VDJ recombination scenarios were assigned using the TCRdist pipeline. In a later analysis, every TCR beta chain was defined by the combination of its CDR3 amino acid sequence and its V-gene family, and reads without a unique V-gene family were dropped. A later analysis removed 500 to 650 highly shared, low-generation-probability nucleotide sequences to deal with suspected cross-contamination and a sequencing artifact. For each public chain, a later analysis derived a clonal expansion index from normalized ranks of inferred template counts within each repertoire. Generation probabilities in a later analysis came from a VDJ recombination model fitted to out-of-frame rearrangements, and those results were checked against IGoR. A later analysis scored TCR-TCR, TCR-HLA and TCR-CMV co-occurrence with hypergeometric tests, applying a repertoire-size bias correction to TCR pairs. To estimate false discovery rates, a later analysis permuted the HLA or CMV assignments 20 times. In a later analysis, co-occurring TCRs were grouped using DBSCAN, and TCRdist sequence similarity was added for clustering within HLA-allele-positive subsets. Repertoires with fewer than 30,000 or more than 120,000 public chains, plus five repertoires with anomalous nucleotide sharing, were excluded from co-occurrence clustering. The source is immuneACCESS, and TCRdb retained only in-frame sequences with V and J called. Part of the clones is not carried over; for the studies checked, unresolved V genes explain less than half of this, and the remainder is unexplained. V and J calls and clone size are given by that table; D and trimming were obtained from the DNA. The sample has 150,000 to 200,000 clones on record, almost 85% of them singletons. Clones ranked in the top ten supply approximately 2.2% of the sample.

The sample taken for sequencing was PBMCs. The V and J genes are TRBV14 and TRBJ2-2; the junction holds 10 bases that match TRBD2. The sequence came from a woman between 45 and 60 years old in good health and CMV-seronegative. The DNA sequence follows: TGTGCCAGCAGCCAAGATAAGCGGGAGGGCCTATGGCACACCGGGGAGCTGTTTTTT. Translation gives CASSQDKREGLWHTGELFF.